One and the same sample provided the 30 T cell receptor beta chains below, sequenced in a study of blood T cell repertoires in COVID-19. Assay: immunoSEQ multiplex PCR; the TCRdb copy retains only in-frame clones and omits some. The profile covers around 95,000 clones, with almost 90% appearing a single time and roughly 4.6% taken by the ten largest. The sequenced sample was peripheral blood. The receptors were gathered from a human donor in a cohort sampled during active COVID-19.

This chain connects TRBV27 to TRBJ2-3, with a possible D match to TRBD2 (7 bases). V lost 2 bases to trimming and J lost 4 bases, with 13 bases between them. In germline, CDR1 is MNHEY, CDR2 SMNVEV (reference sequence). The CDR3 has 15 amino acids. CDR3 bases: TGTGCCAGCAGTTTAGGGGGGGCGGGAGCAGATACGCAGTATTTT. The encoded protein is CASSLGGAGADTQYF.

The CDR3: CASSLGPGTGNEKLFF. DNA for the CDR3: TGTGCCAGCAGCTTAGGTCCCGGGACAGGGAATGAAAAACTGTTTTTT. This sequence joins TRBV7-6 and TRBJ1-4; 9 bases align to TRBD1. V lost 1 base to trimming and J lost 5 bases; unmatched junction nucleotides: 5. The CDR3 is 16 amino acids. The germline gives CDR1 SGHVS, CDR2 FNYEAQ.

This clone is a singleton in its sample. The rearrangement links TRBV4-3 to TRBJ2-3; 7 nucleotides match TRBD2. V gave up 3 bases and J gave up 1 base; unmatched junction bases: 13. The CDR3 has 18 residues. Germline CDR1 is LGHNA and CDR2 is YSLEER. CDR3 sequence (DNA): TGCGCCAGCAGCCAGGCGAGGGAGGGCAGAGGCGGCACAGATACGCAGTATTTT. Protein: CASSQAREGRGGTDTQYF.

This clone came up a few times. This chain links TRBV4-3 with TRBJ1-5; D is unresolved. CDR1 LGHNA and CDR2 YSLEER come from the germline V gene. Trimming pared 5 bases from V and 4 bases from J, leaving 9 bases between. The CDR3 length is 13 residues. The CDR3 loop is CASSKGVNQPQHF. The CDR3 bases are TGCGCCAGCAGCAAGGGAGTAAATCAGCCCCAGCATTTT.

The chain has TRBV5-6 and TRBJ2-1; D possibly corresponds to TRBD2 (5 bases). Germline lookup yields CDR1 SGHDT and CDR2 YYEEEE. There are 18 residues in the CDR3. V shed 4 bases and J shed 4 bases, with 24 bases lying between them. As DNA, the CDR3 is TGTGCCAGCAGCCCAGTGGTGCCTAGCAAAACCATGTACAATGAGCAGTTCTTC. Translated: CASSPVVPSKTMYNEQFF. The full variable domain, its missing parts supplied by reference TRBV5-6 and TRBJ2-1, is DAGVTQSPTHLIKTRGQQVTLRCSPKSGHDTVSWYQQALGQGPQFIFQYYEEEERQRGNFPDRFSGHQFPNYSSELNVNALLLGDSALYLCASSPVVPSKTMYNEQFFGPGTRLTVL.

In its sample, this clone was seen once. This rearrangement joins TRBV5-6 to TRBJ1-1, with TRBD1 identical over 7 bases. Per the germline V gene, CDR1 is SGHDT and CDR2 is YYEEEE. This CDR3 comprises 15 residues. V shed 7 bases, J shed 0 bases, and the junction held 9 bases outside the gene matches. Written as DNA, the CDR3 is TGTGCCAGCGGCGGGGTGGGGACAGTGAACACTGAAGCTTTCTTT. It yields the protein CASGGVGTVNTEAFF.

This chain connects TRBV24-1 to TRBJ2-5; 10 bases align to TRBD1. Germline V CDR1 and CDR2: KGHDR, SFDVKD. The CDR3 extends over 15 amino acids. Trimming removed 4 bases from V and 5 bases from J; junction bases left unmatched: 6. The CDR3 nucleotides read TGTGCCACCAGTGACCCGACAGGGGGCAAGGAGACCCAGTACTTC. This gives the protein CATSDPTGGKETQYF.

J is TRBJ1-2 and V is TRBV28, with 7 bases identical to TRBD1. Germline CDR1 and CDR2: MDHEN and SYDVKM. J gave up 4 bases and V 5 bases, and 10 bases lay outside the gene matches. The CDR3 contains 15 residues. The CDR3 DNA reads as TGTGCCAGCAGTGACCCGACAGGGCCCTTCTATGGCTACACCTTC. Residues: CASSDPTGPFYGYTF.

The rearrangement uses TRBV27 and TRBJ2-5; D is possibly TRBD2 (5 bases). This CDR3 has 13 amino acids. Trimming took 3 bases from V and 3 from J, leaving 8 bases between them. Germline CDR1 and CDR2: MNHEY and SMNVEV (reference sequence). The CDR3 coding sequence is TGTGCCAGCAGTTTTACGGGGAAAGAGACCCAGTACTTC. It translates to CASSFTGKETQYF.

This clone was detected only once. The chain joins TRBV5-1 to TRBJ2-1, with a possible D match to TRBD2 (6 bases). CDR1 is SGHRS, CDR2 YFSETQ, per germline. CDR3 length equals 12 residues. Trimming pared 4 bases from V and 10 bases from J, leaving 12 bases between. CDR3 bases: TGCGCCAGCAGCCCTAGCCTAGCGGAGCAGTTCTTC. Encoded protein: CASSPSLAEQFF. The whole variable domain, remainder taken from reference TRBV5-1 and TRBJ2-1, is KAGVTQTPRYLIKTRGQQVTLSCSPISGHRSVSWYQQTPGQGLQFLFEYFSETQRNKGNFPGRFSGRQFSNSRSEMNVSTLELGDSALYLCASSPSLAEQFFGPGTRLTVL.

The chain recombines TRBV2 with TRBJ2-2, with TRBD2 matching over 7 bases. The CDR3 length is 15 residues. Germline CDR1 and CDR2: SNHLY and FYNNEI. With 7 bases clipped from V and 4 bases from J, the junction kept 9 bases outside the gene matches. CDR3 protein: CASTRAGEGTGELFF. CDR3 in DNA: TGTGCCAGCACACGGGCGGGAGAAGGCACCGGGGAGCTGTTTTTT.

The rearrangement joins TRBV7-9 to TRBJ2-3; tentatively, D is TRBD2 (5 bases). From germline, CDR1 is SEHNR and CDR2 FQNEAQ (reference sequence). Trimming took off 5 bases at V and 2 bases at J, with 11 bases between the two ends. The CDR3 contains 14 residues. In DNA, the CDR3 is TGTGCCAGCAGCCCGACTATCCCCACAGATACGCAGTATTTT. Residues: CASSPTIPTDTQYF.

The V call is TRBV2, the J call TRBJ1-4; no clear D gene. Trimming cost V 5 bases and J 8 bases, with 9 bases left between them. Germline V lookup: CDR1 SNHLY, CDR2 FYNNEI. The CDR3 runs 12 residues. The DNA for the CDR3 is TGTGCCAGCAGTACGAGTTGGGAAAAACTGTTTTTT. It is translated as CASSTSWEKLFF.

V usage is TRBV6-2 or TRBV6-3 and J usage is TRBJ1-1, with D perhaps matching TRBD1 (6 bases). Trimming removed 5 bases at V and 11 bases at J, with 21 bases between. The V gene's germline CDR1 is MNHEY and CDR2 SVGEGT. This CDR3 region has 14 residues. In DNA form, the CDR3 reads TGTGCCAGCAGTATCGACACAGGGCCCACTGGGGCTTTCTTT. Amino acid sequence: CASSIDTGPTGAFF.

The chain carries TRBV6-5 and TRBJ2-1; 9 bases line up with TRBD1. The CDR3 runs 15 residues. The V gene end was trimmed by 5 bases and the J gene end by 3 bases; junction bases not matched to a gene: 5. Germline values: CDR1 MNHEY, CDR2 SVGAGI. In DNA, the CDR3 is TGTGCCAGCAGTAGACAGGGGGGAAACTACAATGAGCAGTTCTTC. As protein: CASSRQGGNYNEQFF.

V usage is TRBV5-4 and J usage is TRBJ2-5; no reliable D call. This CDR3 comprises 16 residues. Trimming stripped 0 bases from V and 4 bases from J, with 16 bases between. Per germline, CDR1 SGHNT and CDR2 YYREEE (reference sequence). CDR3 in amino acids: CASSLDPGPALETQYF. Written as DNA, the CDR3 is TGTGCCAGCAGCTTGGACCCTGGGCCGGCCTTAGAGACCCAGTACTTC.

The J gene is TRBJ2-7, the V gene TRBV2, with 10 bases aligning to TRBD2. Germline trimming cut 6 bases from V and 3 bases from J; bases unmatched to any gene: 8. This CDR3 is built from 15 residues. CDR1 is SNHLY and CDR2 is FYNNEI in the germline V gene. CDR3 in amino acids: CASSAGGTSVYEQYF. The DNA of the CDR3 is TGTGCCAGCAGCGCAGGGGGGACTAGCGTCTACGAGCAGTACTTC. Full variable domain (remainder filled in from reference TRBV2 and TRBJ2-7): EPEVTQTPSHQVTQMGQEVILRCVPISNHLYFYWYRQILGQKVEFLVSFYNNEISEKSEIFDDQFSVERPDGSNFTLKIRSTKLEDSAMYFCASSAGGTSVYEQYFGPGTRLTVT.

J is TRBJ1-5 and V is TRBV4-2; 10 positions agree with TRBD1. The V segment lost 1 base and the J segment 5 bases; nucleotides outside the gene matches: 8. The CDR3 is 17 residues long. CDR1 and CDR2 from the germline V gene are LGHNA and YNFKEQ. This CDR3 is CASSQAPGQGTYQPQHF. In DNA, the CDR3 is TGTGCCAGCAGCCAAGCCCCGGGACAGGGGACCTATCAGCCCCAGCATTTT.

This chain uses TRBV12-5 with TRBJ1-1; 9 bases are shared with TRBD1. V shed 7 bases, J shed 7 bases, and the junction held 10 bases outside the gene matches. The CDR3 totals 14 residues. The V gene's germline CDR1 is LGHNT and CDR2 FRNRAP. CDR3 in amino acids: CASATGTGYSEAFF. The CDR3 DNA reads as TGTGCTAGTGCCACCGGGACAGGGTATAGTGAAGCTTTCTTT.

Here the CDR3 DNA reads TGTGCCAGTCAAGGGTGGAAAGGGGGACAGCGCAGCTCTGGGGCCAACGTCCTGACTTTC. Protein sequence: CASQGWKGGQRSSGANVLTF. The chain joins TRBV19 to TRBJ2-6, with TRBD1 matching over 7 bases. With V trimmed by 8 bases and J by 0 bases, 19 bases remained unmatched. The CDR3 spans 20 residues. Germline CDR1 LNHDA, CDR2 SQIVND (reference sequence).

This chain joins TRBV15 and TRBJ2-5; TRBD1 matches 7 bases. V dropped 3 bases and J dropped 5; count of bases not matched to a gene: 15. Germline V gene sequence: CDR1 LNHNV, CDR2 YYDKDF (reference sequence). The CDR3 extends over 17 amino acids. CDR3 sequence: CATSSQDRGQGWETQYF. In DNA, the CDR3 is TGTGCCACCAGCAGTCAGGATAGGGGGCAGGGTTGGGAGACCCAGTACTTC.

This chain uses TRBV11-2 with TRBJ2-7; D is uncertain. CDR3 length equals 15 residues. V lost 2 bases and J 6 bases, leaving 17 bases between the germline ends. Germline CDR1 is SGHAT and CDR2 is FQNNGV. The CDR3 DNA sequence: TGTGCCAGCAGCTTAACGTCTACCATCCCTTTCGAGCAGTACTTC. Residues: CASSLTSTIPFEQYF.

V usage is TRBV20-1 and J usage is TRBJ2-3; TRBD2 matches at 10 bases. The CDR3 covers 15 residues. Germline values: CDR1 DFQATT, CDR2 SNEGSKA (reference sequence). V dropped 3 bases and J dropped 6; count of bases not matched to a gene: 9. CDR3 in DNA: TGCAGTGCTAGTGGATTTAGCGGGAGGACCGATACGCAGTATTTT. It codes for CSASGFSGRTDTQYF.

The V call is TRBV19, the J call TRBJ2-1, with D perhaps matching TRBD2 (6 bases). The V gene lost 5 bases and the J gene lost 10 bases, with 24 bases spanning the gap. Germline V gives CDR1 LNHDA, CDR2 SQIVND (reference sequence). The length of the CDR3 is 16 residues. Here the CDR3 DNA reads TGTGCCAGTAGTTCTCTTCTCCGGGACTCCGCTGGGGAGCAGTTCTTC. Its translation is CASSSLLRDSAGEQFF.

The CDR3 region is CASRSRQGANQPQHF. CDR3 bases: TGTGCCAGCCGCTCAAGACAGGGGGCTAATCAGCCCCAGCATTTT. The chain links TRBV2 to TRBJ1-5, with 10 bases aligning to TRBD1. V lost 8 bases and J lost 4; bases outside the gene matches: 8. CDR3 length equals 15 residues. In germline, CDR1 is SNHLY, CDR2 FYNNEI.

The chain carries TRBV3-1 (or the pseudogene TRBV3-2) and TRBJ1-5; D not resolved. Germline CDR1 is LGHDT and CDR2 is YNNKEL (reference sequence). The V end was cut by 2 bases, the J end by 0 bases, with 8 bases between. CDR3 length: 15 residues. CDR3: CASSQSVFSNQPQHF. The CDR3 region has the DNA TGTGCCAGCAGCCAATCAGTCTTTAGCAATCAGCCCCAGCATTTT.

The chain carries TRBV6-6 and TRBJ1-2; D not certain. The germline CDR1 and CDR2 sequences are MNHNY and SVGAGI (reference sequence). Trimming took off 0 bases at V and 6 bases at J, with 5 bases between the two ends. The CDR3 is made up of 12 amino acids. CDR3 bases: TGTGCCAGCAGTTACTCCCTTGATGGCTACACCTTC. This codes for CASSYSLDGYTF.

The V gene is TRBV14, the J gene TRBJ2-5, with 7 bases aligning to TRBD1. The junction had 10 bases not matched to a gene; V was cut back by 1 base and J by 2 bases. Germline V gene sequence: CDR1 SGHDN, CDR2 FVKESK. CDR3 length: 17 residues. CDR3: CASSQGPTGSGQETQYF. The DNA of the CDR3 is TGTGCCAGCAGCCAAGGTCCGACAGGGAGTGGTCAAGAGACCCAGTACTTC.

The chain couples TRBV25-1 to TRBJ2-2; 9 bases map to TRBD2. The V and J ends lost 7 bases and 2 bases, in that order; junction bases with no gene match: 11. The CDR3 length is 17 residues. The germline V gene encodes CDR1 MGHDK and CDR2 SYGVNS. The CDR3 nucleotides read TGTGCCAGCACCGACCAGGGACTAGCCATTAACACCGGGGAGCTGTTTTTT. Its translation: CASTDQGLAINTGELFF.

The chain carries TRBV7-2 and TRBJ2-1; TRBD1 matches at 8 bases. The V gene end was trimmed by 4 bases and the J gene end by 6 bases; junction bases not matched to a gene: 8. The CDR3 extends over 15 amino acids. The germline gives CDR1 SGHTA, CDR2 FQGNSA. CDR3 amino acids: CASSSDRGQFNEQFF. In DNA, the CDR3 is TGTGCCAGCAGCTCCGACAGGGGACAGTTCAATGAGCAGTTCTTC.